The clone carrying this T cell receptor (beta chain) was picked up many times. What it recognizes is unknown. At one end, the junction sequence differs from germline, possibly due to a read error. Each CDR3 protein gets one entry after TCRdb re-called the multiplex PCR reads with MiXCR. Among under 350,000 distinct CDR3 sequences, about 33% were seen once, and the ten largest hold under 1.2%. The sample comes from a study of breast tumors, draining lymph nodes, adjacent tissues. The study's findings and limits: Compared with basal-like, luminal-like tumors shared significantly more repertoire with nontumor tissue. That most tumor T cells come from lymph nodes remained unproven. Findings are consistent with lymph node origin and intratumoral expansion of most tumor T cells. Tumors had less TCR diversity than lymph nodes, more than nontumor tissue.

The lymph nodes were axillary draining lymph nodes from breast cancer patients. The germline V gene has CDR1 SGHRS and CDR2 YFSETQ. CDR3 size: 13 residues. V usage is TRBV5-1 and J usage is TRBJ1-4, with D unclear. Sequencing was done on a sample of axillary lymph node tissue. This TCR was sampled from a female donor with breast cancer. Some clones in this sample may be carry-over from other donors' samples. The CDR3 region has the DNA TGCGCCAGCAGCTTGGTCGGAGGCGAAAACCTGTTTTTT. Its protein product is CASSLVGGENLFF.